This is a list of T cell receptor beta chains from one sample in a study of T cells in tuberculosis. Using immunoSEQ multiplex PCR, the repertoire was profiled, and TCRdb retains in-frame clones only, with some absent. The sample holds 30,000 to 35,000 clones; 95% to 96% are singletons and the top ten take less than 2.5%. Sequenced: PBMCs. The receptors come from a donor between 5 and 29 years old with latent tuberculosis or without tuberculosis infection. Both conserved end residues are part of each CDR3. D genes are given only for firm matches. Clone size appears in some rows only: once, few, many, or a class for an expanded clone.

j_call: TRBJ2-7; d_call: -; v_call: TRBV7-9; clone_size: -; cdr3_length: 14; cdr3_aa: CASSILGRGQEQYF; cdr3_nt: TGTGCCAGCAGCATCCTCGGTAGGGGTCAAGAGCAGTACTTC
j_call: TRBJ2-3; d_call: -; v_call: TRBV7-6; clone_size: -; cdr3_length: 14; cdr3_aa: CASTVDRRTDTQYF; cdr3_nt: TGTGCCAGCACCGTAGACAGAAGGACAGATACGCAGTATTTT
j_call: TRBJ2-7; d_call: TRBD1; v_call: TRBV7-9; clone_size: -; cdr3_length: 15; cdr3_aa: CASSPGQTLSYEQYF; cdr3_nt: TGTGCCAGCAGCCCGGGACAGACATTATCCTACGAGCAGTACTTC
j_call: TRBJ1-2; d_call: -; v_call: TRBV7-2; clone_size: once; cdr3_length: 12; cdr3_aa: CASSPKTVGYTF; cdr3_nt: TGTGCCAGCAGCCCGAAGACAGTCGGCTACACCTTC
j_call: TRBJ1-4; d_call: -; v_call: TRBV7-2; clone_size: -; cdr3_length: 15; cdr3_aa: CASSLQGSHNEKLFF; cdr3_nt: TGTGCCAGCAGCTTACAGGGCTCCCATAATGAAAAACTGTTTTTT
j_call: TRBJ2-2; d_call: TRBD2; v_call: TRBV7-2; clone_size: -; cdr3_length: 13; cdr3_aa: CASSYSGGGELFF; cdr3_nt: TGTGCCAGCAGCTATAGCGGGGGTGGGGAGCTGTTTTTT
j_call: TRBJ2-7; d_call: -; v_call: TRBV6-1; clone_size: -; cdr3_length: 15; cdr3_aa: CASSLDRMIDYEQYF; cdr3_nt: TGTGCCAGCAGTTTAGACAGAATGATAGATTACGAGCAGTACTTC
j_call: TRBJ1-3; d_call: TRBD1; v_call: TRBV6-6; clone_size: -; cdr3_length: 15; cdr3_aa: CASSSPGTGGNTIYF; cdr3_nt: TGTGCCAGCAGTTCCCCTGGGACAGGGGGAAACACCATATATTTT
j_call: TRBJ2-3; d_call: TRBD2; v_call: TRBV18; clone_size: -; cdr3_length: 16; cdr3_aa: CASSPRASGGTDTQYF; cdr3_nt: TGTGCCAGCTCACCAAGGGCTAGCGGGGGCACAGATACGCAGTATTTT
j_call: TRBJ1-5; d_call: -; v_call: TRBV5-5; clone_size: -; cdr3_length: 13; cdr3_aa: CASSIGILQPQHF; cdr3_nt: TGTGCCAGCAGTATCGGGATACTTCAGCCCCAGCATTTT
j_call: TRBJ2-7; d_call: TRBD1; v_call: TRBV6-1; clone_size: -; cdr3_length: 15; cdr3_aa: CASSAGTGRGYEQYF; cdr3_nt: TGTGCCAGCAGTGCTGGGACAGGGAGGGGCTACGAGCAGTACTTC
j_call: TRBJ2-7; d_call: TRBD2; v_call: TRBV4-1; clone_size: -; cdr3_length: 17; cdr3_aa: CASSQDIGRVYSYEQYF; cdr3_nt: TGCGCCAGCAGCCAAGACATCGGGAGGGTCTACTCCTACGAGCAGTACTTC
j_call: TRBJ2-7; d_call: -; v_call: TRBV2; clone_size: -; cdr3_length: 14; cdr3_aa: CASSVPGNPYEQYF; cdr3_nt: TGTGCCAGCAGTGTACCAGGCAACCCCTACGAGCAGTACTTC
j_call: TRBJ2-3; d_call: TRBD2; v_call: TRBV5-1; clone_size: -; cdr3_length: 16; cdr3_aa: CASSLGLAGVEDTQYF; cdr3_nt: TGCGCCAGCAGCTTGGGACTAGCGGGAGTGGAAGATACGCAGTATTTT
j_call: TRBJ2-1; d_call: TRBD2; v_call: TRBV5-1; clone_size: -; cdr3_length: 16; cdr3_aa: CASSLTSGSNYNEQFF; cdr3_nt: TGCGCCAGCAGCTTGACTAGCGGGAGTAACTACAATGAGCAGTTCTTC
j_call: TRBJ2-7; d_call: TRBD1; v_call: TRBV18; clone_size: -; cdr3_length: 15; cdr3_aa: CASSPPGTGSYEQYF; cdr3_nt: TGTGCCAGCTCACCCCCCGGGACAGGATCCTACGAGCAGTACTTC
j_call: TRBJ1-1; d_call: -; v_call: TRBV19; clone_size: -; cdr3_length: 12; cdr3_aa: CASSIGSTEAFF; cdr3_nt: TGTGCCAGTAGTATAGGGAGCACTGAAGCTTTCTTT
j_call: TRBJ1-2; d_call: -; v_call: TRBV28; clone_size: once; cdr3_length: 14; cdr3_aa: CASTARVGSYGYTF; cdr3_nt: TGTGCCAGCACCGCACGGGTGGGGAGCTATGGCTACACCTTC
j_call: TRBJ2-7; d_call: -; v_call: TRBV19; clone_size: -; cdr3_length: 13; cdr3_aa: CASSMVGVYEQYF; cdr3_nt: TGTGCCAGTAGTATGGTAGGGGTCTACGAGCAGTACTTC
j_call: TRBJ2-3; d_call: -; v_call: TRBV20-1; clone_size: -; cdr3_length: 11; cdr3_aa: CSAPTDYAQYF; cdr3_nt: TGCAGTGCTCCTACCGACTATGCGCAGTATTTT
j_call: TRBJ2-1; d_call: TRBD2; v_call: TRBV5-1; clone_size: once; cdr3_length: 17; cdr3_aa: CASSSGLAGGVDNEQFF; cdr3_nt: TGCGCCAGCAGCTCGGGACTAGCGGGAGGAGTGGACAATGAGCAGTTCTTC
j_call: TRBJ1-1; d_call: -; v_call: TRBV10-3; clone_size: -; cdr3_length: 13; cdr3_aa: CAIKRGGNTEAFF; cdr3_nt: TGTGCCATCAAGAGGGGAGGGAACACTGAAGCTTTCTTT
j_call: TRBJ2-1; d_call: -; v_call: TRBV2; clone_size: -; cdr3_length: 14; cdr3_aa: CARLGLSDYNEQFF; cdr3_nt: TGTGCCAGACTCGGGTTGTCGGACTACAATGAGCAGTTCTTC
j_call: TRBJ2-1; d_call: TRBD1; v_call: TRBV7-3; clone_size: -; cdr3_length: 16; cdr3_aa: CASSGGTGGSYNEQFF; cdr3_nt: TGTGCCAGCAGCGGCGGGACAGGGGGCTCCTACAATGAGCAGTTCTTC
j_call: TRBJ1-1; d_call: -; v_call: TRBV6-4; clone_size: -; cdr3_length: 13; cdr3_aa: CASSEARGTEAFF; cdr3_nt: TGTGCCAGCAGTGAGGCCAGAGGGACTGAAGCTTTCTTT
j_call: TRBJ2-7; d_call: TRBD2; v_call: TRBV7-9; clone_size: once; cdr3_length: 18; cdr3_aa: CASSLDVRSGGVGYEQYF; cdr3_nt: TGTGCCAGCAGCTTAGATGTCCGTAGCGGGGGGGTCGGCTACGAGCAGTACTTC
j_call: TRBJ2-3; d_call: -; v_call: TRBV5-1; clone_size: once; cdr3_length: 15; cdr3_aa: CASSSAQGVTDTQYF; cdr3_nt: TGCGCCAGCAGCTCCGCCCAAGGAGTAACAGATACGCAGTATTTT
j_call: TRBJ1-1; d_call: TRBD1; v_call: TRBV6-5; clone_size: -; cdr3_length: 14; cdr3_aa: CASSADRGMAEAFF; cdr3_nt: TGTGCCAGCAGCGCCGACAGGGGGATGGCTGAAGCTTTCTTT
j_call: TRBJ2-2; d_call: -; v_call: TRBV10-3; clone_size: -; cdr3_length: 11; cdr3_aa: CAMAGTGELFF; cdr3_nt: TGTGCCATGGCAGGCACCGGGGAGCTGTTTTTT
j_call: TRBJ2-1; d_call: TRBD2; v_call: TRBV27; clone_size: -; cdr3_length: 16; cdr3_aa: CASSYTGLAGGYEQFF; cdr3_nt: TGTGCCAGCAGTTATACGGGACTAGCGGGAGGTTATGAGCAGTTCTTC
j_call: TRBJ2-3; d_call: -; v_call: TRBV5-4; clone_size: -; cdr3_length: 16; cdr3_aa: CASSLVGGASTDTQYF; cdr3_nt: TGTGCCAGCAGCTTGGTTGGGGGGGCTAGCACAGATACGCAGTATTTT
j_call: TRBJ2-7; d_call: TRBD1; v_call: TRBV2; clone_size: -; cdr3_length: 13; cdr3_aa: CASSAQGAYEQYF; cdr3_nt: TGTGCCAGCAGTGCACAGGGGGCCTACGAGCAGTACTTC
j_call: TRBJ1-2; d_call: TRBD1; v_call: TRBV6-5; clone_size: -; cdr3_length: 12; cdr3_aa: CASSRDRESYTF; cdr3_nt: TGTGCCAGCAGCCGGGACAGGGAGAGCTACACCTTC
j_call: TRBJ2-2; d_call: TRBD1; v_call: TRBV27; clone_size: -; cdr3_length: 17; cdr3_aa: CASSTDRGGKNTGELFF; cdr3_nt: TGTGCCAGCAGTACAGACAGGGGCGGTAAGAACACCGGGGAGCTGTTTTTT
j_call: TRBJ2-2; d_call: -; v_call: TRBV4-1; clone_size: -; cdr3_length: 18; cdr3_aa: CASSNFPSERGKTGELFF; cdr3_nt: TGCGCCAGCAGCAATTTCCCATCAGAAAGGGGGAAAACCGGGGAGCTGTTTTTT
j_call: TRBJ1-2; d_call: -; v_call: TRBV6-5; clone_size: -; cdr3_length: 14; cdr3_aa: CASSYSRGNYGYTF; cdr3_nt: TGTGCCAGCAGTTACTCTCGGGGTAACTATGGCTACACCTTC
j_call: TRBJ2-7; d_call: TRBD1; v_call: TRBV7-9; clone_size: -; cdr3_length: 15; cdr3_aa: CASSLEGGQGYEQYF; cdr3_nt: TGTGCCAGCAGCTTAGAGGGCGGACAGGGCTACGAGCAGTACTTC
j_call: TRBJ2-7; d_call: TRBD1; v_call: TRBV10-1; clone_size: -; cdr3_length: 15; cdr3_aa: CASSEPGTGFYEQYF; cdr3_nt: TGCGCCAGCAGTGAGCCCGGGACAGGGTTTTACGAGCAGTACTTC
j_call: TRBJ1-3; d_call: -; v_call: TRBV27; clone_size: -; cdr3_length: 15; cdr3_aa: CASSLWATLTDTIYF; cdr3_nt: TGTGCCAGCAGCCTTTGGGCCACTTTGACCGACACCATATATTTT
j_call: TRBJ2-7; d_call: -; v_call: TRBV5-6; clone_size: -; cdr3_length: 15; cdr3_aa: CALQGFGTLSYEQYF; cdr3_nt: TGTGCCTTACAAGGGTTCGGGACTCTTTCCTACGAGCAGTACTTC
j_call: TRBJ2-2; d_call: TRBD2; v_call: TRBV10-3; clone_size: -; cdr3_length: 15; cdr3_aa: CAIRGSGGAAGELFF; cdr3_nt: TGTGCCATCAGGGGGAGCGGGGGGGCCGCCGGGGAGCTGTTTTTT
j_call: TRBJ1-1; d_call: TRBD1; v_call: TRBV18; clone_size: -; cdr3_length: 16; cdr3_aa: CASSPTTGNRNTEAFF; cdr3_nt: TGTGCCAGCTCACCCACGACAGGGAATCGGAACACTGAAGCTTTCTTT